What follows are 9 T cell receptor beta chains derived from one specimen sequenced in a study of blood T cell repertoires in COVID-19. Profiling relied on immunoSEQ multiplex PCR, and the TCRdb table lists in-frame clones only, not all of them. The table records nearly 110,000 clones, 75% to 95% of them present only once. The sample consisted of peripheral blood. These receptors came from a woman in her thirties with acute or convalescent COVID-19.

This clone was recorded once. V is TRBV10-3 and J is TRBJ2-5; possibly TRBD2 for D (5 bases). The CDR3 loop spans 13 amino acids. Deletions cut 4 bases from V and 2 bases from J, with 8 bases between. Germline-derived CDR1 and CDR2 are ENHRY and SYGVKD. For the CDR3, the DNA is TGTGCCATCAGTGGACGGGATCAAGAGACCCAGTACTTC. Protein product: CAISGRDQETQYF.

This chain connects TRBV30 to TRBJ2-2; tentatively, D is TRBD1 (6 bases). V dropped 1 base and J dropped 7 bases, with 7 bases sitting between them. Per the germline V gene, CDR1 is GTSNPN and CDR2 is SVGIG (reference sequence). The CDR3 extends over 12 amino acids. The CDR3 DNA is TGTGCCTGGAGTGCAGGGGTCGGGGAGCTGTTTTTT. This gives the protein CAWSAGVGELFF.

The V call is TRBV27, the J call TRBJ1-2, with TRBD1 identical over 7 bases. Germline V gives CDR1 MNHEY, CDR2 SMNVEV (reference sequence). Losses at the gene ends were 4 bases for V and 5 bases for J; bases not matched to a gene: 10. The CDR3 totals 15 residues. In DNA form, the CDR3 reads TGTGCCAGCAGTTATCGGACAGGTACGGGGTATGGCTACACCTTC. Translated: CASSYRTGTGYGYTF.

The chain combines TRBV6-6 with TRBJ1-4; D not resolved. CDR3 length equals 17 residues. Germline lookup yields CDR1 MNHNY and CDR2 SVGAGI (reference sequence). The V end was cut by 5 bases, the J end by 0 bases, with 16 bases between. CDR3 nucleotides: TGTGCCAGCAGTCCGACCCAATACACAGCAACTAATGAAAAACTGTTTTTT. It yields the protein CASSPTQYTATNEKLFF.

The rearrangement joins TRBV9 to TRBJ1-1; weak D call: TRBD1 (5 bases). The CDR3 runs 14 residues. Germline loops: CDR1 SGDLS, CDR2 YYNGEE. Trimming removed 2 bases from V and 1 base from J, with 9 bases in between. The CDR3 DNA reads as TGTGCCAGCAGCGTGGGACTCCAGAACACTGAAGCTTTCTTT. The encoded protein is CASSVGLQNTEAFF. The entire variable domain, with the rest obtained from reference TRBV9 and TRBJ1-1, is as follows: DSGVTQTPKHLITATGQRVTLRCSPRSGDLSVYWYQQSLDQGLQFLIQYYNGEERAKGNILERFSAQQFPDLHSELNLSSLELGDSALYFCASSVGLQNTEAFFGQGTRLTVV.

This clone was detected only once. The V call is TRBV4-2, the J call TRBJ2-4, with D perhaps TRBD1 (5 bases). Trimming took off 6 bases at V and 2 bases at J, with 20 bases between the two ends. The CDR3 is 17 residues long. In germline, CDR1 is LGHNA, CDR2 YNFKEQ. The CDR3 DNA follows: TGTGCCAGCAGTCACAGGATCCCAAAAATTTCCAAAAACATTCAGTACTTC. It translates to CASSHRIPKISKNIQYF.

The chain joins TRBV10-3 to TRBJ2-2, with D perhaps matching TRBD2 (5 bases). The germline V gene encodes CDR1 ENHRY and CDR2 SYGVKD. The CDR3 contains 15 residues. The V and J ends lost 3 bases and 1 base respectively, with 9 bases between them. The CDR3 sequence is CAISDRGVNTGELFF. CDR3 nucleotides: TGTGCCATCAGTGATCGGGGAGTGAACACCGGGGAGCTGTTTTTT.

V gene TRBV24-1 combines with J gene TRBJ2-1; TRBD2 matches 7 bases. V shed 5 bases, J shed 0 bases, and the junction held 9 bases outside the gene matches. The length of the CDR3 is 17 residues. Germline V gives CDR1 KGHDR, CDR2 SFDVKD. The CDR3 is CATSATLGGSSYNEQFF. CDR3 DNA: TGTGCCACCAGTGCCACCCTGGGCGGGAGCTCCTACAATGAGCAGTTCTTC.

J is TRBJ1-1 and V is TRBV7-9; D perhaps matches TRBD1 (5 bases). The length of the CDR3 is 15 residues. Trimming removed 1 base at V and 3 bases at J, with 12 bases between. Germline V CDR1 and CDR2: SEHNR, FQNEAQ (reference sequence). In DNA, the CDR3 is TGTGCCAGCAGCTTAGGGACACCAACATACACTGAAGCTTTCTTT. Translated, it gives CASSLGTPTYTEAFF.